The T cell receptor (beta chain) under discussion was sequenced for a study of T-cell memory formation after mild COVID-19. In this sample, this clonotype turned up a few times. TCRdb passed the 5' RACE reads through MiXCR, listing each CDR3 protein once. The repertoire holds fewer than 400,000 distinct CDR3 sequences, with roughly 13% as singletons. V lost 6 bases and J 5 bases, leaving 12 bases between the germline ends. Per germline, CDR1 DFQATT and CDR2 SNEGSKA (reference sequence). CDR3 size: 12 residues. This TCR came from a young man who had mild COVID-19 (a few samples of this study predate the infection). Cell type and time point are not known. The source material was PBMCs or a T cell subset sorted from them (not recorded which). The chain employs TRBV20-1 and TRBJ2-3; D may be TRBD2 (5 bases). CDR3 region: CSAEAAGDTQYF. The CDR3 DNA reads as TGCAGTGCAGAGGCGGCGGGAGATACGCAGTATTTT.